Listed here are 27 T cell receptor beta chains from one sample, sequenced in a study of early T cells in non-severe SARS-CoV-2 infection. TCRdb reprocessed the 5' RACE reads with MiXCR, giving one entry per CDR3 protein. The sample yields fewer than 70,000 distinct CDR3 sequences, 10% to 15% seen once. Material: whole blood. The receptors shown here come from an adult who was a healthcare worker with PCR-confirmed SARS-CoV-2 infection or an uninfected control (not recorded which).

The chain links TRBV2 to TRBJ1-2; D unclear. The CDR3 runs 13 residues. Germline CDR1 SNHLY, CDR2 FYNNEI. V shed 8 bases and J shed 4 bases, with 14 bases lying between them. The CDR3 sequence is CASSFGSPYGYTF. The CDR3 coding sequence is TGTGCCAGCTCGTTTGGCTCACCCTATGGCTACACCTTC.

As concerns this clonotype: A read error is possible here, since a much larger clone lies one base away. The rearrangement links TRBV3-1 to TRBJ2-5; 7 nucleotides agree with TRBD2. The CDR3 contains 13 residues. J gave up 5 bases and V 7 bases, and 7 bases lay outside the gene matches. Germline CDR1 and CDR2: LGHDT and YNNKEL (reference sequence). The DNA of the CDR3 is TGTGCCAGCAACCAGGGACTATCTGAGACCCAGTACTTC. This sequence encodes CASNQGLSETQYF.

V gene TRBV12-3 or TRBV12-4 combines with J gene TRBJ2-7; 9 bases match TRBD1. This CDR3 contains 15 residues. V was clipped by 5 bases and J by 3 bases; unmatched bases: 8. CDR3 nucleotide sequence: TGTGCCAGCAGTGTACAGGGGGCCCCTTTCTACGAGCAGTACTTC. This translates into CASSVQGAPFYEQYF.

In this sample, this clonotype turned up a few times. The V and J genes are TRBV3-1 and TRBJ2-3; TRBD1 aligns across 8 bases. The CDR3 totals 13 residues. Unmatched junction bases numbered 1, after V lost 2 bases and J lost 6 bases. Germline-derived CDR1 and CDR2 are LGHDT and YNNKEL (reference sequence). CDR3 nucleotides: TGTGCCAGCAGCCAACAGGGGGCGGATACGCAGTATTTT. Translated: CASSQQGADTQYF.

This clonotype appeared many times. The chain combines TRBV4-2 with TRBJ2-5, with 11 bases that match TRBD2. This CDR3 contains 17 residues. The V and J ends lost 1 base and 5 bases, in that order; junction bases with no gene match: 9. Germline values: CDR1 LGHNA, CDR2 YNFKEQ. The CDR3 nucleotides are TGTGCCAGCAGCCAAGGGTTAGCGGGGGGGCCAATGGAGACCCAGTACTTC. The encoded protein is CASSQGLAGGPMETQYF.

This clonotype was found many times. CDR3 in amino acids: CASSHPSGAQHF. CDR3 DNA: TGTGCCAGCAGTCACCCAAGTGGGGCCCAGCATTTT. The chain carries TRBV6-6 and TRBJ1-5, with D hard to call. Germline lookup yields CDR1 MNHNY and CDR2 SVGAGI (reference sequence). The CDR3 is 12 residues long. Trimming left V 5 bases short and J 11 bases short, with 13 bases between.

The V gene is TRBV4-1, the J gene TRBJ2-7, with D maybe TRBD1 (6 bases). Germline assignment: CDR1 MGHRA and CDR2 YSYEKL. This CDR3 has 12 amino acids. V gave up 3 bases and J gave up 7 bases, with 10 bases separating them. Here the CDR3 DNA reads TGCGCCAGCAGCCACATTCAGGGGGAGCAGTACTTC. Amino acids: CASSHIQGEQYF.

The chain carries TRBV7-2 and TRBJ2-3, with TRBD2 matching 12 bases. CDR1 SGHTA and CDR2 FQGNSA come from the germline V gene. The CDR3 runs 16 residues. J was trimmed by 3 bases and V by 5 bases; bases with no gene match: 6. The CDR3 spells CASSTRLAGATDTQYF. Written as DNA, the CDR3 is TGTGCCAGCAGCACGAGACTAGCGGGAGCAACAGATACGCAGTATTTT.

This clonotype was observed a handful of times. The rearrangement links TRBV14 to TRBJ1-2; D is unresolved. The CDR3 is 16 amino acids. CDR1 and CDR2 from the germline V gene are SGHDN and FVKESK. V dropped 1 base and J dropped 2 bases, with 14 bases sitting between them. This CDR3 is CASSQVGGRRNYGYTF. CDR3 nucleotides: TGTGCCAGCAGCCAAGTGGGAGGACGGAGAAACTATGGCTACACCTTC.

In the case of this clonotype: A clone one base away is much larger, so this may be a read error. The rearrangement links TRBV3-1 to TRBJ2-7; D possibly corresponds to TRBD2 (5 bases). Per germline, CDR1 LGHDT and CDR2 YNNKEL (reference sequence). This CDR3 has 14 amino acids. CDR3 amino acids: CASSQSYGVRERYF. In DNA form, the CDR3 reads TGTGCCAGCAGCCAAAGTTACGGGGTCCGCGAGCGGTACTTC.

As concerns this clonotype: The junction departs from the called germline gene at one end, perhaps through a read error. This sequence joins TRBV29-1 and TRBJ1-1; D possibly corresponds to TRBD1 (6 bases). The CDR3 loop spans 13 amino acids. CDR1 and CDR2 from the germline V gene are SQVTM and ANQGSEA. The CDR3, as DNA: TGCAGCGTTGCGGGGGGCCTGAACGCTGAAGCTTTCTTT. It is translated as CSVAGGLNAEAFF.

Details on this clonotype: Just one base apart from a much larger clone, this may be a read error. As the CDR3 is not closed by the conserved phenylalanine or tryptophan, this likely results from a read error. V is TRBV7-2 and J is TRBJ2-7; D is unresolved. This CDR3 spans 14 amino acids. Germline CDR1 SGHTA, CDR2 FQGNSA. V shed 5 bases and J shed 1 base, with 12 bases lying between them. CDR3 sequence: CASSLLGLSYEQYS. The DNA for the CDR3 is TGTGCCAGCAGCCTGCTCGGTCTTTCCTACGAGCAGTACTCC.

At least ten counts were recorded for this clonotype. The chain recombines TRBV25-1 with TRBJ2-1, with TRBD1 matching over 8 bases. The junction had 5 bases not matched to a gene; V was cut back by 3 bases and J by 10 bases. This CDR3 has 13 residues. Germline CDR1 reads MGHDK; CDR2 reads SYGVNS. CDR3 amino acids: CASSDSRTGEQFF. The CDR3 DNA follows: TGTGCCAGCAGTGATAGTCGGACAGGGGAGCAGTTCTTC.

This clonotype was seen a handful of times. The J gene is TRBJ2-1, the V gene TRBV20-1; D not certain. Looked up from germline, CDR1 is DFQATT and CDR2 is SNEGSKA (reference sequence). CDR3 length: 12 amino acids. V was trimmed by 2 bases and J by 4 bases, leaving 6 bases between them. CDR3 sequence: CSARYKYNEQFF. DNA for the CDR3: TGCAGTGCTAGATACAAATACAATGAGCAGTTCTTC.

This clonotype was detected only a few times. The V call is TRBV3-1, the J call TRBJ1-6, with 8 bases that match TRBD1. The germline CDR1 and CDR2 sequences are LGHDT and YNNKEL (reference sequence). The CDR3 has 14 amino acids. V lost 4 bases, J lost 7 bases, and 3 bases stayed unmatched. CDR3 nucleotide sequence: TGTGCCAGCAGCCCACAGGGGGGGAATTCACCCCTCCACTTT. Translation gives CASSPQGGNSPLHF.

This clonotype was recorded at least ten times. The chain is built from TRBV20-1 and TRBJ2-3, with 9 bases aligning to TRBD2. V dropped 5 bases and J dropped 4; count of bases not matched to a gene: 10. Germline lookup yields CDR1 DFQATT and CDR2 SNEGSKA (reference sequence). The CDR3 loop spans 15 amino acids. The CDR3: CSAPRGSGSSDTQYF. CDR3 nucleotides: TGCAGTGCTCCTCGTGGTAGCGGGAGCTCAGATACGCAGTATTTT.

The table lists this clonotype with many counts. CDR3 in DNA: TGTGCCAGCAGCTTACTGACAGCTAGAAACACCGGGGAGCTGTTTTTT. Its translation is CASSLLTARNTGELFF. The V and J genes are TRBV7-6 and TRBJ2-2, with TRBD1 as a possible D gene (5 bases). This CDR3 comprises 16 residues. The V and J ends lost 2 bases and 2 bases respectively, with 12 bases between them. Germline V gene data show CDR1 as SGHVS and CDR2 as FNYEAQ.

This clonotype was found a few times. The chain is built from TRBV30 and TRBJ1-2; 8 bases map to TRBD1. The length of the CDR3 is 12 residues. The germline gives CDR1 GTSNPN, CDR2 SVGIG (reference sequence). V was pared by 1 base and J by 13 bases, with 8 bases of the junction left unmatched. CDR3 region: CAWSDPSDRVTF. The CDR3 DNA is TGTGCCTGGAGTGACCCTTCGGACAGGGTCACCTTC.

This clonotype was detected many times. One end of the junction does not line up with germline, which may come from a read error. The rearrangement joins TRBV7-9 to TRBJ2-7; unclear D gene. In germline, CDR1 is SEHNR, CDR2 FQNEAQ (reference sequence). The CDR3 is made up of 14 amino acids. The CDR3 reads CANSLFRRLNEQYF. The CDR3 nucleotides are TGTGCCAACAGCTTGTTCAGGCGCCTCAACGAGCAGTACTTC.

This clonotype came up a few times. This chain connects TRBV28 to TRBJ1-5; a weak D match, TRBD1 (6 bases). Trimming took 4 bases from V and 6 from J, leaving 19 bases between them. Looked up from germline, CDR1 is MDHEN and CDR2 is SYDVKM. The CDR3 spans 16 residues. The CDR3 protein is CASSSSTGFPGQPQHF. DNA of the CDR3: TGTGCCAGCAGTTCCTCAACAGGGTTTCCAGGTCAGCCCCAGCATTTT.

The table lists this clonotype with a few counts. The chain uses TRBV28 and TRBJ1-5; 7 bases map to TRBD1. The germline V gene has CDR1 MDHEN and CDR2 SYDVKM. V was clipped by 7 bases and J by 7 bases; unmatched bases: 16. The CDR3 is made up of 16 amino acids. The CDR3 bases are TGTGCCAGCAAAGGTTTTGGAGGGGGCGGTGAGCAGCCCCAGCATTTT. It translates to CASKGFGGGGEQPQHF. The variable domain in full, with the rest retrieved from reference TRBV28 and TRBJ1-5, is DVKVTQSSRYLVKRTGEKVFLECVQDMDHENMFWYRQDPGLGLRLIYFSYDVKMKEKGDIPEGYSVSREKKERFSLILESASTNQTSMYLCASKGFGGGGEQPQHFGDGTRLSIL.

At least ten counts were recorded for this clonotype. The chain recombines TRBV28 with TRBJ2-3, with a weak D call TRBD2 (7 bases). Germline values: CDR1 MDHEN, CDR2 SYDVKM. The CDR3 spans 18 residues. The ends were cut back, 1 base at V and 0 bases at J, with 17 bases in the middle. In DNA form, the CDR3 reads TGTGCCAGCAGTTTATACGCGGGGGCCGGATCTAGCACAGATACGCAGTATTTT. It specifies CASSLYAGAGSSTDTQYF.

Of note for this clonotype: This may come from a read error, since a much larger clone is one base off. The J gene is TRBJ2-3, the V gene TRBV6-5; 10 nucleotides agree with TRBD2. Germline V lookup: CDR1 MNHEY, CDR2 SVGAGI. The CDR3 is 14 amino acids. The CDR3 DNA reads TGTGCCAGCAAGCGGGGGGGAATTCCAGATACGCAGTTTTTT. Protein product: CASKRGGIPDTQFF.

This clonotype was observed at least ten times. The V gene is TRBV19, the J gene TRBJ2-1; a weak D match, TRBD1 (8 bases). Trimming stripped 4 bases from V and 10 bases from J, with 20 bases between. In germline, CDR1 is LNHDA, CDR2 SQIVND (reference sequence). The CDR3 is 15 residues long. The CDR3 coding sequence is TGTGCCAGTAGTAGGGACAGGCTCGCAGCGGGGGAGCAGTTCTTC. Translation gives CASSRDRLAAGEQFF.

This clonotype was counted between two and nine times. The CDR3 region has the DNA TGTGCCCAAGGGCAGGGGAAGAATGAAAAACTGTTTTTT. This gives the protein CAQGQGKNEKLFF. The chain uses TRBV30 and TRBJ1-4, with D possibly being TRBD1 (6 bases). The V end was cut by 8 bases, the J end by 5 bases, with 15 bases between. Germline CDR1 reads GTSNPN; CDR2 reads SVGIG (reference sequence). The CDR3 is 13 residues long. The variable domain in full, completed from reference TRBV30 and TRBJ1-4, reads SQTIHQWPATLVQPVGSPLSLECTVEGTSNPNLYWYRQAAGRGLQLLFYSVGIGQISSEVPQNLSASRPQDRQFILSSKKLLLSDSGFYLCAQGQGKNEKLFFGSGTQLSVL.

In its sample, this clonotype was seen many times. The chain joins TRBV3-1 to TRBJ1-2; perhaps TRBD1 as D (5 bases). V lost 0 bases, J lost 2 bases, and 31 bases lay in between. Germline assignment: CDR1 LGHDT and CDR2 YNNKEL (reference sequence). The length of the CDR3 is 22 residues. The CDR3 DNA reads as TGTGCCAGCAGCCAAGATTGGGGGACGTCTTTGAGCTGGGAAGTCAACAACTATGGCTACACCTTC. It yields the protein CASSQDWGTSLSWEVNNYGYTF.

This clonotype was counted at least ten times. The chain recombines TRBV19 with TRBJ1-2; no clear D. The CDR3 runs 14 residues. Germline V lookup: CDR1 LNHDA, CDR2 SQIVND (reference sequence). V was shortened by 3 bases and J by 7 bases, with 15 bases between the two germline ends. The CDR3 DNA sequence: TGTGCCAGTAGTATGGTGGGCAGTTCGGGTGGCTACACCTTC. Its protein is CASSMVGSSGGYTF. The full variable domain, completed using reference TRBV19 and TRBJ1-2, is DGGITQSPKYLFRKEGQNVTLSCEQNLNHDAMYWYRQDPGQGLRLIYYSQIVNDFQKGDIAEGYSVSREKKESFPLTVTSAQKNPTAFYLCASSMVGSSGGYTFGSGTRLTVV.